One and the same sample provided the 32 T cell receptor beta chains below, sequenced in a study of cytomegalovirus exposure and HLA in healthy donors. The PCR employed 60 Vbeta primers together with 13 Jbeta primers. Sequenced by immunoSEQ multiplex PCR; TCRdb stores in-frame clones only, minus some. In the table there are a few hundred thousand clones, about nine tenths of which are singletons. Sequenced input: PBMCs. Receptor source: a girl aged 2 to 10 in good health and CMV-seronegative.

V and J are TRBV10-3 and TRBJ2-3; D gene uncertain. Germline assignment: CDR1 ENHRY and CDR2 SYGVKD. V was clipped by 2 bases and J by 2 bases, with 8 bases between them. This CDR3 has 14 amino acids. The CDR3 sequence: CAISERSTTDTQYF. CDR3 nucleotide sequence: TGTGCCATCAGTGAGCGTAGCACCACAGATACGCAGTATTTT.

The chain couples TRBV27 to TRBJ2-5; TRBD2 matches at 9 bases. V lost 1 base, J lost 4 bases, and 7 bases stayed unmatched. The CDR3 length is 16 residues. The germline gives CDR1 MNHEY, CDR2 SMNVEV (reference sequence). The CDR3 region has the DNA TGTGCCAGCAGTTTATGGATAGCGGGAGTCGGAGAGACCCAGTACTTC. Translated, it gives CASSLWIAGVGETQYF.

This clone was observed a single time. This chain connects TRBV7-4 to TRBJ2-7, with TRBD1 matching 8 bases. CDR1 and CDR2 (germline): SGHVT, SQSDAQ. The V gene end was trimmed by 0 bases and the J gene end by 3 bases; junction bases not matched to a gene: 4. The CDR3 length is 15 residues. In DNA form, the CDR3 reads TGTGCCAGCAGCTTAGCCGACAGGGGTCTCTACGAGCAGTACTTC. It specifies CASSLADRGLYEQYF. The full variable domain, in which reference TRBV7-4 and TRBJ2-7 provide the parts outside the CDR3, is GAGVSQSPRYKVAKRGRDVALRCDSISGHVTLYWYRQTLGQGSEVLTYSQSDAQRDKSGRPSGRFSAERPERSVSTLKIQRTEQGDSAVYLCASSLADRGLYEQYFGPGTRLTVT.

This clone was observed once. Other DNA sequences in the same sample also yield this CDR3. CDR3 loop: CASSEGGTQYF. The CDR3 DNA sequence: TGTGCCAGCAGTGAAGGAGGTACGCAGTATTTT. The chain has TRBV6-1 and TRBJ2-3; D is uncertain. CDR1 MNHNS and CDR2 SASEGT come from the germline V gene. Trimming took 1 base from V and 8 from J, leaving 4 bases between them. The CDR3 extends over 11 amino acids.

The gene calls are TRBV10-3 and TRBJ2-1, with TRBD2 matching over 9 bases. CDR1 ENHRY and CDR2 SYGVKD come from the germline V gene. V shed 11 bases and J 8 bases; nucleotides not matched to a gene: 10. The CDR3 has 13 amino acids. The CDR3 sequence is CAADSGSMDEQFF. The CDR3 DNA reads as TGTGCCGCGGATAGCGGGAGTATGGATGAGCAGTTCTTC.

This chain links TRBV9 with TRBJ2-1, with 7 bases lining up with TRBD2. The CDR3 extends over 15 amino acids. Trimming at V came to 4 bases and at J to 3 bases, leaving 7 bases not matched to a gene. Germline V gene sequence: CDR1 SGDLS, CDR2 YYNGEE. CDR3 nucleotide sequence: TGTGCCAGCAGCCCCAGCGGGGCCGTCTACAATGAGCAGTTCTTC. The encoded protein is CASSPSGAVYNEQFF.

The genes are TRBV11-3 and TRBJ2-1; 8 bases are a match to TRBD1. CDR3 size: 14 residues. The V segment lost 5 bases and the J segment 7 bases; nucleotides outside the gene matches: 7. Germline lookup yields CDR1 SGHNT and CDR2 YENEEA. The CDR3 loop is CASSRTGSPNEQFF. The CDR3 bases are TGTGCCAGCAGCCGGACAGGGAGCCCGAATGAGCAGTTCTTC.

V and J are TRBV6-1 and TRBJ2-5; 12 bases line up with TRBD2. Germline CDR1 is MNHNS and CDR2 is SASEGT. V trimming: 3 bases; J trimming: 9 bases; junction bases outside the gene matches: 5. This CDR3 has 14 residues. The CDR3 coding sequence is TGTGCCAGCAGTGACGGGACTAGCGGGTTACCCCAGTACTTC. Translated, it gives CASSDGTSGLPQYF.

The chain uses TRBV6-6 and TRBJ2-4; a possible D gene is TRBD1 (6 bases). The V end lost 0 bases, the J end lost 7 bases, and 16 bases lay between the germline ends. The CDR3 spans 16 residues. The germline gives CDR1 MNHNY, CDR2 SVGAGI (reference sequence). CDR3 protein: CASSYSNTGSPNIQYF. CDR3 coding DNA: TGTGCCAGCAGTTACTCGAATACAGGGAGTCCGAACATTCAGTACTTC.

In its sample, this clone was seen once. The genes are TRBV7-2 and TRBJ2-5; the D is unclear. The J call may be in error: the DNA end matches TRBJ2-7 better. This CDR3 region has 13 residues. In germline, CDR1 is SGHTA, CDR2 FQGNSA. CDR3 residues: CASSLTVAYEQYF. In DNA form, the CDR3 reads TGTGCCAGCAGCTTAACGGTAGCCTACGAGCAGTACTTC.

This chain uses TRBV6-6 with TRBJ1-1; D is perhaps TRBD1 (5 bases). This CDR3 spans 14 amino acids. V lost 2 bases, J lost 0 bases, and 7 bases lay in between. Germline values: CDR1 MNHNY, CDR2 SVGAGI (reference sequence). This CDR3 reads CASSYRGLNTEAFF. In DNA, the CDR3 is TGTGCCAGCAGTTACAGGGGCTTGAACACTGAAGCTTTCTTT.

The table lists this clone with a count of one. This specimen includes other DNA sequences encoding the same CDR3. The rearrangement uses TRBV5-6 and TRBJ2-5, with D perhaps TRBD1 (6 bases). Germline loops: CDR1 SGHDT, CDR2 YYEEEE. The V and J ends lost 2 bases and 2 bases respectively, with 19 bases between them. This CDR3 region has 17 residues. DNA of the CDR3: TGTGCCAGCAGCTTAGGGGGACGGGCACCTACGCAAGAGACCCAGTACTTC. Its protein is CASSLGGRAPTQETQYF. The variable domain in full, completed from reference TRBV5-6 and TRBJ2-5, reads DAGVTQSPTHLIKTRGQQVTLRCSPKSGHDTVSWYQQALGQGPQFIFQYYEEEERQRGNFPDRFSGHQFPNYSSELNVNALLLGDSALYLCASSLGGRAPTQETQYFGPGTRLLVL.

The rearrangement uses TRBV6-4 and TRBJ2-1; tentative D call: TRBD2 (6 bases). Trimming removed 6 bases at V and 0 bases at J, with 18 bases between. The CDR3 length is 17 residues. The germline CDR1 and CDR2 sequences are MRHNA and SNTAGT. CDR3 in DNA: TGTGCCAGCAGCCGGACTACCACCGCCCCCTCCTACAATGAGCAGTTCTTC. Translating gives CASSRTTTAPSYNEQFF.

The chain recombines TRBV6-5 with TRBJ1-6, with D possibly being TRBD1 (6 bases). Germline CDR1 reads MNHEY; CDR2 reads SVGAGI. The CDR3 consists of 14 residues. Trimming removed 5 bases at V and 6 bases at J, with 11 bases between. CDR3 loop: CASSNREGNSPLHF. The CDR3 DNA reads TGTGCCAGCAGTAACAGGGAAGGTAATTCACCCCTCCACTTT.

The V call is TRBV6-6, the J call TRBJ2-5; D gene uncertain. CDR1 is MNHNY, CDR2 SVGAGI, per germline (reference sequence). This CDR3 comprises 13 residues. Deletions cut 10 bases from V and 5 bases from J, with 17 bases between. The CDR3 DNA sequence: TGTGCCACCACTTCCCGGAAGGAGGAGACCCAGTACTTC. This codes for CATTSRKEETQYF.

Comments on this clone: Other DNA sequences within the sample encode an identical CDR3. This chain connects TRBV27 to TRBJ2-1, with TRBD2 matching over 10 bases. CDR1 and CDR2 from the germline V gene are MNHEY and SMNVEV (reference sequence). The ends lost 6 bases at V and 2 bases at J; junction bases unmatched: 4. CDR3 length: 15 amino acids. CDR3 sequence reads: CASRPGLAAYNEQFF. CDR3 DNA sequence: TGTGCCAGCAGGCCCGGACTAGCGGCCTACAATGAGCAGTTCTTC.

V gene TRBV5-4 combines with J gene TRBJ1-1; 9 nucleotides match TRBD1. This CDR3 comprises 17 residues. J was trimmed by 3 bases and V by 5 bases; bases with no gene match: 14. CDR1 and CDR2 (germline): SGHNT, YYREEE (reference sequence). The CDR3, as DNA: TGTGCCAGCAGAAATAACTCCGGGACAGGGAAAGACACTGAAGCTTTCTTT. Translation: CASRNNSGTGKDTEAFF.

This clone was seen once. V and J are TRBV21-1 and TRBJ1-5. TRBV21-1 is described as a pseudogene. The CDR3 runs 12 residues. CDR3 bases: TGTGCCAGCAGAAAAAAGAGTCAGCCCCAGCATTTT. This gives the protein CASRKKSQPQHF.

The rearrangement uses TRBV18 and TRBJ1-5; 7 bases match TRBD1. Germline V gene data show CDR1 as KGHSH and CDR2 as LQKENI. CDR3 length: 19 residues. V lost 3 bases and J lost 4; bases outside the gene matches: 18. CDR3 in amino acids: CASSPRPPGQTSDNQPQHF. CDR3 bases: TGTGCCAGCTCACCTAGACCACCGGGACAGACGTCAGATAATCAGCCCCAGCATTTT.

The rearrangement links TRBV9 to TRBJ1-2; D is possibly TRBD1 (6 bases). V was trimmed by 4 bases and J by 3 bases, leaving 13 bases between them. The germline gives CDR1 SGDLS, CDR2 YYNGEE. The CDR3 is made up of 14 amino acids. Here the CDR3 reads CASSSRTVYYGYTF. The CDR3 coding sequence is TGTGCCAGCAGCTCCCGGACAGTCTACTATGGCTACACCTTC. The full variable domain, its missing parts supplied by reference TRBV9 and TRBJ1-2, is DSGVTQTPKHLITATGQRVTLRCSPRSGDLSVYWYQQSLDQGLQFLIQYYNGEERAKGNILERFSAQQFPDLHSELNLSSLELGDSALYFCASSSRTVYYGYTFGSGTRLTVV.

Here the CDR3 DNA reads TGTGCCAGCAGTATAGGACTAGCGGAATACAATGAGCAGTTCTTC. Translated, it gives CASSIGLAEYNEQFF. The chain combines TRBV6-5 with TRBJ2-1, with 10 bases matching TRBD2. CDR3 length: 15 amino acids. After removal of 5 bases from V and 4 bases from J, the junction contained 5 bases not matched to a gene. Germline V lookup: CDR1 MNHEY, CDR2 SVGAGI.

Notes on this clone: Different DNA sequences within this sample yield the same CDR3. The chain employs TRBV10-3 and TRBJ1-4; no firm D call. Trimming took 3 bases from V and 3 from J, leaving 5 bases between them. CDR1 and CDR2 (germline): ENHRY, SYGVKD. This CDR3 contains 13 residues. CDR3 sequence reads: CAISDSPNEKLFF. The CDR3 DNA reads as TGTGCCATCAGTGACTCCCCTAATGAAAAACTGTTTTTT.

The rearrangement uses TRBV19 and TRBJ2-2; a possible D gene is TRBD2 (6 bases). The CDR3 covers 11 residues. V dropped 7 bases and J dropped 7 bases, with 7 bases sitting between them. The germline V gene has CDR1 LNHDA and CDR2 SQIVND (reference sequence). Here the CDR3 reads CASIGSGELFF. CDR3 DNA: TGTGCCAGTATCGGGAGCGGGGAGCTGTTTTTT.

The rearrangement uses TRBV13 and TRBJ1-1; D is perhaps TRBD1 (5 bases). This CDR3 spans 14 amino acids. Trimming cost V 5 bases and J 4 bases, with 14 bases left between them. Germline values: CDR1 PRHDT, CDR2 FYEKMQ (reference sequence). The CDR3 DNA sequence: TGTGCCAGCAGCCCCCGGGGGGGGACCACTGAAGCTTTCTTT. Translation: CASSPRGGTTEAFF.

The rearrangement links TRBV6-5 to TRBJ1-2; 7 bases agree with TRBD1. The CDR3 consists of 14 residues. The germline CDR1 and CDR2 sequences are MNHEY and SVGAGI. Trimming cost V 6 bases and J 7 bases; bases outside gene matches: 11. The CDR3 loop reads CASSPGRGSSGYTF. CDR3 bases: TGTGCCAGCAGCCCAGGCAGGGGGAGTTCTGGCTACACCTTC.

This chain joins TRBV19 and TRBJ1-2, with 9 bases identical to TRBD1. V trimming: 5 bases; J trimming: 5 bases; junction bases outside the gene matches: 9. The CDR3 is made up of 15 amino acids. The germline V gene encodes CDR1 LNHDA and CDR2 SQIVND (reference sequence). CDR3: CASSAAGGQGYGYTF. The CDR3 nucleotides are TGTGCCAGTAGTGCGGCCGGGGGACAGGGTTATGGCTACACCTTC.

This chain uses TRBV28 with TRBJ2-5; 11 bases align to TRBD2. Looked up from germline, CDR1 is MDHEN and CDR2 is SYDVKM. Trimming cost V 10 bases and J 5 bases; bases outside gene matches: 9. The CDR3 spans 14 residues. The chain's CDR3 is CATVLAGAGETQYF. CDR3 DNA: TGTGCCACAGTACTAGCGGGGGCCGGGGAGACCCAGTACTTC.

The V gene is TRBV18, the J gene TRBJ1-6, with D perhaps matching TRBD1 (5 bases). V was pared by 2 bases and J by 0 bases, with 14 bases between. This CDR3 is 18 amino acids long. The germline V gene has CDR1 KGHSH and CDR2 LQKENI. This CDR3 reads CASSPKPPGNSYNSPLHF. CDR3 sequence (DNA): TGTGCCAGCTCACCAAAACCGCCAGGGAACTCCTATAATTCACCCCTCCACTTT.

The J gene is TRBJ2-5, the V gene TRBV11-2; 16 bases agree with TRBD2. CDR3 length: 16 residues. CDR1 SGHAT and CDR2 FQNNGV come from the germline V gene. J was trimmed by 5 bases and V by 6 bases; bases with no gene match: 6. The CDR3 DNA follows: TGTGCCAGCAGTATAGGGACTAGCGGGGGGGAGGAGACCCAGTACTTC. Its translation is CASSIGTSGGEETQYF.

The V call is TRBV21-1, the J call TRBJ2-3; the table's D call of TRBD2 was not tested on the DNA. TRBV21-1 has pseudogene status. The CDR3 covers 18 residues. CDR3 nucleotide sequence: TGTGCCAGCAGCATAAACCGCGGACTAGGTATCCGCACAGATACGCAGTATTTT. Translation gives CASSINRGLGIRTDTQYF.

The chain couples TRBV5-5 to TRBJ2-7, with D possibly being TRBD2 (7 bases). Germline V CDR1 and CDR2: SGHKS, YYEKEE (reference sequence). V was pared by 2 bases and J by 3 bases, with 15 bases between. The CDR3 is made up of 15 amino acids. The CDR3 nucleotides are TGTGCCAGCAGCTTTAGGTGGGGGGGCGACTACGAGCAGTACTTC. Its translation: CASSFRWGGDYEQYF.

The chain carries TRBV2 and TRBJ2-5, with 12 bases matching TRBD2. V shed 0 bases, J shed 8 bases, and the junction held 10 bases outside the gene matches. The germline gives CDR1 SNHLY, CDR2 FYNNEI. The length of the CDR3 is 17 residues. As DNA, the CDR3 is TGTGCCAGCAGTGAAGCGCTTCGGCTAGCGGGGGGGCTAACCCAGTACTTC. This gives the protein CASSEALRLAGGLTQYF. The full variable domain, its missing parts supplied by reference TRBV2 and TRBJ2-5, is EPEVTQTPSHQVTQMGQEVILRCVPISNHLYFYWYRQILGQKVEFLVSFYNNEISEKSEIFDDQFSVERPDGSNFTLKIRSTKLEDSAMYFCASSEALRLAGGLTQYFGPGTRLLVL.